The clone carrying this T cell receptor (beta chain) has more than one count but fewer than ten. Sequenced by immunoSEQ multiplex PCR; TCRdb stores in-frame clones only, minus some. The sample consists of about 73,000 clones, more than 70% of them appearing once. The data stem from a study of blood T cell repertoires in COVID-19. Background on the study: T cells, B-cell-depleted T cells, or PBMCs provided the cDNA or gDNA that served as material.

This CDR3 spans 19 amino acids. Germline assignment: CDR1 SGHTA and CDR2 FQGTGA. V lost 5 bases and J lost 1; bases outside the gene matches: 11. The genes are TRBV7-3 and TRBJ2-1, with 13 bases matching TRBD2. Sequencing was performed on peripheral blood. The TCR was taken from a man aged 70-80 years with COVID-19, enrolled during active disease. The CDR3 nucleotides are TGTGCCAGCAGCGCCCGACTAGCGGGAGGACAACTTTCCTACAATGAGCAGTTCTTC. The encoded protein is CASSARLAGGQLSYNEQFF.